This T cell receptor (beta chain) was documented in a study of OX40 agonist ivuxolimab in advanced cancers. Study in general: Patients were dosed intravenously with ivuxolimab at 0.01 to 10 mg/kg every 2 weeks.

With respect to this clone: As yet, its antigen is unknown.

Trimming removed 8 bases from V and 11 bases from J, with 10 bases in between. The CDR3 loop spans 11 amino acids. Germline lookup yields CDR1 MGHDK and CDR2 SYGVNS. Some clones are missing from TCRdb's copy, which holds only in-frame ones; the method was immunoSEQ multiplex PCR. The sample carries around 26,000 clones, roughly 82% recorded once. Broader study findings: Dosing at 0.1 to 3.0 mg/kg was accompanied by clonal expansion of CD4+ and CD8+ blood T cells by week 6.

The material was CD4+ or CD8+ T cells sorted from blood, obtained in a trial of the OX40 agonist ivuxolimab. The V and J genes are TRBV25-1 and TRBJ1-6, with D unresolved. The receptor was isolated from an adult with an advanced solid tumor such as melanoma, head and neck, liver or kidney cancer. CDR3 nucleotides: TGTGCCAGCGGACCCCGAACACCCCTCCACTTT. As protein: CASGPRTPLHF. The variable domain in full, with the rest retrieved from reference TRBV25-1 and TRBJ1-6, is EADIYQTPRYLVIGTGKKITLECSQTMGHDKMYWYQQDPGMELHLIHYSYGVNSTEKGDLSSESTVSRIRTEHFPLTLESARPSHTSQYLCASGPRTPLHFGNGTRLTVT.